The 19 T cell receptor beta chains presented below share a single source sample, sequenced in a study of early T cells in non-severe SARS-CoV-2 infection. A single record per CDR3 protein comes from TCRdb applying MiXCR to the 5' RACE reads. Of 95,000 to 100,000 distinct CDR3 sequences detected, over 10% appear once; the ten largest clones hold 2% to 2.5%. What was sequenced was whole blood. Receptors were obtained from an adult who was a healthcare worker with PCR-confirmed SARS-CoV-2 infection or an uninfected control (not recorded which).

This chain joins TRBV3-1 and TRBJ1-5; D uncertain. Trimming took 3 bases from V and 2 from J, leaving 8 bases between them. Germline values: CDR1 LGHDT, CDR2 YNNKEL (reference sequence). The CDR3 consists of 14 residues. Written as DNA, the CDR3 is TGTGCCAGCAGCCATGGTAGGGGCAATCAGCCCCAGCATTTT. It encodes CASSHGRGNQPQHF.

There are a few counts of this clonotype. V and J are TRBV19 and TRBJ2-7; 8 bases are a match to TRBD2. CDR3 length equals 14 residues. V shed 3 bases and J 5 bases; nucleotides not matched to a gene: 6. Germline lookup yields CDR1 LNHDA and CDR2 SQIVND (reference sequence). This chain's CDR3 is CASSILAGNHEQYF. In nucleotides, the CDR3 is TGTGCCAGTAGTATCCTAGCGGGTAACCACGAGCAGTACTTC.

The CDR3 nucleotides are TGTGCCAGCAGCTTCCGATCGACAGGCCACGAGCAGTACTTC. Translating gives CASSFRSTGHEQYF. This rearrangement joins TRBV7-9 to TRBJ2-7; TRBD1 is a possible D gene (6 bases). The CDR3 runs to 14 residues. Germline V gene sequence: CDR1 SEHNR, CDR2 FQNEAQ (reference sequence). The V end was cut by 3 bases, the J end by 5 bases, with 14 bases between. The variable domain in full, completed from reference TRBV7-9 and TRBJ2-7, reads DTGVSQNPRHKITKRGQNVTFRCDPISEHNRLYWYRQTLGQGPEFLTYFQNEAQLEKSRLLSDRFSAERPKGSFSTLEIQRTEQGDSAMYLCASSFRSTGHEQYFGPGTRLTVT.

CDR3 region: CASSFSGTGPNNEQFF. The DNA for the CDR3 is TGTGCCAGCAGCTTCTCCGGGACAGGGCCCAACAATGAGCAGTTCTTC. V gene TRBV7-9 combines with J gene TRBJ2-1, with 9 bases matching TRBD1. The germline V gene encodes CDR1 SEHNR and CDR2 FQNEAQ (reference sequence). J lost 5 bases, V lost 3 bases, and 8 bases had no gene match. The CDR3 runs to 16 residues.

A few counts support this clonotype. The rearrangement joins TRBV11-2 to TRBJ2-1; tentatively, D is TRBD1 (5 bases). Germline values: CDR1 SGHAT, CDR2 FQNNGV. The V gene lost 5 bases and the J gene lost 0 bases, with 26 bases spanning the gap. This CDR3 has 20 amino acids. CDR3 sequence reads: CASSPQRAGNRPSSYNEQFF. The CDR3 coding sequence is TGTGCCAGCAGCCCCCAAAGGGCAGGGAATCGTCCGAGCTCCTACAATGAGCAGTTCTTC.

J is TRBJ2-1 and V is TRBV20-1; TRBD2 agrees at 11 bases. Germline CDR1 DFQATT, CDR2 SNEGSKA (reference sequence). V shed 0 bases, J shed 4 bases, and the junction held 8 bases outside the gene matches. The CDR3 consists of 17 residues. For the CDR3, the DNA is TGCAGTGCTAGAGACCCCGGGGTAGCGGGGGGGTACAATGAGCAGTTCTTC. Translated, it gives CSARDPGVAGGYNEQFF.

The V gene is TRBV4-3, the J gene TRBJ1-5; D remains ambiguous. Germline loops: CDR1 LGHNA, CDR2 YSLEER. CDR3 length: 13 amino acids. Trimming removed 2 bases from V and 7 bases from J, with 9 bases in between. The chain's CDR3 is CASSQSLKQPQHF. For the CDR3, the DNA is TGCGCCAGCAGCCAATCCCTAAAACAGCCCCAGCATTTT.

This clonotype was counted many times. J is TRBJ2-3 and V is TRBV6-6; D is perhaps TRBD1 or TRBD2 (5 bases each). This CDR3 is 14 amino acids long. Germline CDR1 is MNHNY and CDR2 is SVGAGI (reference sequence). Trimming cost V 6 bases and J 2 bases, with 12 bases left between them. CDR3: CASRESGTTDTQYF. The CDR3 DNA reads TGTGCCAGCAGGGAATCCGGGACCACAGATACGCAGTATTTT.

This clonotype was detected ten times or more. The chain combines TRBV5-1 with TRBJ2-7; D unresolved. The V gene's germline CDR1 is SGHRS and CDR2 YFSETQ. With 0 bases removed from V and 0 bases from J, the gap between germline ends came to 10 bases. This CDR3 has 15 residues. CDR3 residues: CASSLGSTNSYEQYF. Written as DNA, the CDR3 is TGCGCCAGCAGCTTGGGGAGCACGAACTCCTACGAGCAGTACTTC.

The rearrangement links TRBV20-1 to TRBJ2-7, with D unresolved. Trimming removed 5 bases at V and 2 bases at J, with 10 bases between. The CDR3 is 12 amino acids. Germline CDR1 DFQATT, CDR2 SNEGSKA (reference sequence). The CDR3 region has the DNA TGCAGTGCTCCTCGACAAGCCTACGAGCAGTACTTC. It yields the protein CSAPRQAYEQYF.

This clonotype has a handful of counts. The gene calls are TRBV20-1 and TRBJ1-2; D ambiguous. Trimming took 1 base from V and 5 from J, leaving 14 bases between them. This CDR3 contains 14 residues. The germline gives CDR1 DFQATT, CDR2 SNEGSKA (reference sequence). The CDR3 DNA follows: TGCAGTGCTAGAGCCCGGGGAGGGTCATATGGCTACACCTTC. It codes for CSARARGGSYGYTF.

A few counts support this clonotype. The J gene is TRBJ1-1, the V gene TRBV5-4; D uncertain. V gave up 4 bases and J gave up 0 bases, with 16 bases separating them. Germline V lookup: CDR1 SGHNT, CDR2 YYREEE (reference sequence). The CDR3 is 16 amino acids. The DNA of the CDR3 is TGTGCCAGCAGCGGAAAAGGAGTGAGCATGAACACTGAAGCTTTCTTT. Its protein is CASSGKGVSMNTEAFF.

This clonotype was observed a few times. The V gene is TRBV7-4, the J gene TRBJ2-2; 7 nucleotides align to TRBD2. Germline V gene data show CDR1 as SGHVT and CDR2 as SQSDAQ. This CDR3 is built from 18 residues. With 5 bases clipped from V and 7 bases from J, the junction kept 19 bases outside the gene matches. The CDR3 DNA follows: TGTGCCAGCAGCATGGAGGTCGTCAGGACTAGAGGGCTCGGGGAGCTGTTTTTT. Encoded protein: CASSMEVVRTRGLGELFF. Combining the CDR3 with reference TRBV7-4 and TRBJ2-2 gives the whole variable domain GAGVSQSPRYKVAKRGRDVALRCDSISGHVTLYWYRQTLGQGSEVLTYSQSDAQRDKSGRPSGRFSAERPERSVSTLKIQRTEQGDSAVYLCASSMEVVRTRGLGELFFGEGSRLTVL.

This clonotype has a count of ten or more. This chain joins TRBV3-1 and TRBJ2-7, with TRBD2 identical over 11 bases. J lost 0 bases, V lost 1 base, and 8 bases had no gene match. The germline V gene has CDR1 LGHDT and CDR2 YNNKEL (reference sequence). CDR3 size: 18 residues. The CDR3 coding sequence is TGTGCCAGCAGCCAAGGACTAGCGGGGTTCGATCACTCCTACGAGCAGTACTTC. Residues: CASSQGLAGFDHSYEQYF.

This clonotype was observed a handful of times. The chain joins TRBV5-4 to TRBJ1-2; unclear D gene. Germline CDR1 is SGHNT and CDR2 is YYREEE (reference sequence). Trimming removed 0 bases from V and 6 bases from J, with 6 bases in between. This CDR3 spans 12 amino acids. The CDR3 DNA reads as TGTGCCAGCAGCTTGGCCGGGAATGGCTACACCTTC. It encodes CASSLAGNGYTF.

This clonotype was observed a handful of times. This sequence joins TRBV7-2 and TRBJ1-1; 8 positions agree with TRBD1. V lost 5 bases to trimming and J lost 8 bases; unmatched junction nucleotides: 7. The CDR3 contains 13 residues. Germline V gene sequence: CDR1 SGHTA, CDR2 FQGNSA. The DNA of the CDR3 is TGTGCCAGCAGCACCGGACAGGGCCCGGAAGCTTTCTTT. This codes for CASSTGQGPEAFF.

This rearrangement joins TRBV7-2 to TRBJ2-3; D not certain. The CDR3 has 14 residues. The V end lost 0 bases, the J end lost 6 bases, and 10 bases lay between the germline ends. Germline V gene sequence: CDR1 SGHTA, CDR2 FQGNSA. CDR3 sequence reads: CASSLAPPLDTQYF. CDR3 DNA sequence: TGTGCCAGCAGCTTAGCCCCCCCCCTGGATACGCAGTATTTT. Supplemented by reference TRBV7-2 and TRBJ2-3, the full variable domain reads GAGVSQSPSNKVTEKGKDVELRCDPISGHTALYWYRQSLGQGLEFLIYFQGNSAPDKSGLPSDRFSAERTGGSVSTLTIQRTQQEDSAVYLCASSLAPPLDTQYFGPGTRLTVL.

The CDR3: CASSPPRDRDEKLFF. The CDR3 DNA follows: TGTGCCAGCAGTCCGCCCCGGGACAGGGACGAAAAACTGTTTTTT. The J gene is TRBJ1-4, the V gene TRBV28, with 9 nucleotides matching TRBD1. This CDR3 is 15 amino acids long. Germline CDR1 reads MDHEN; CDR2 reads SYDVKM. V lost 5 bases, J lost 8 bases, and 9 bases stayed unmatched.

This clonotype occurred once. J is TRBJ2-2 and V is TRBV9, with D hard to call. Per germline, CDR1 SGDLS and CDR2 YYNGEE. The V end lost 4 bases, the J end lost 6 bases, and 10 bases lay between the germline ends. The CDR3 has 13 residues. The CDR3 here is CASSPSGSGELFF. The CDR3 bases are TGTGCCAGCAGCCCGTCCGGGTCCGGGGAGCTGTTTTTT.